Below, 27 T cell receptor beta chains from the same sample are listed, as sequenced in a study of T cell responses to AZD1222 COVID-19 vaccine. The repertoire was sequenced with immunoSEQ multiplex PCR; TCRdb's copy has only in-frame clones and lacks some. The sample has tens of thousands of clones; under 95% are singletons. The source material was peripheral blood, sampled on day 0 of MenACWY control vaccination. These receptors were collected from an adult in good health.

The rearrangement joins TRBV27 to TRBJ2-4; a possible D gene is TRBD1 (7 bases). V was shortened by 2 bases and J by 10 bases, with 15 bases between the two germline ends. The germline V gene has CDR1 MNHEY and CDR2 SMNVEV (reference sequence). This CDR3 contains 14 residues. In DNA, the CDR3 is TGTGCCAGCAGTTTAGGGACAGCGGGTGGGATTCAGTACTTC. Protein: CASSLGTAGGIQYF.

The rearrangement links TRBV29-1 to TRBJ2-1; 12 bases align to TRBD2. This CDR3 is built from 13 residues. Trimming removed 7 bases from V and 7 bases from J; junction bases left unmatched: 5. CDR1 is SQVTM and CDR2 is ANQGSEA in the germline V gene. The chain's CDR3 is CSGLAGAANEQFF. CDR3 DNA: TGCAGCGGACTAGCGGGAGCAGCTAATGAGCAGTTCTTC.

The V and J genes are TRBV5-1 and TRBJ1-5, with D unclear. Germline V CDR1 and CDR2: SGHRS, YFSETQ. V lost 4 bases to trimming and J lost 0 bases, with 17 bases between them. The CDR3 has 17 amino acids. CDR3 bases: TGCGCCAGCAGCCCGGAACCCGATCACCCTAGCAATCAGCCCCAGCATTTT. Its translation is CASSPEPDHPSNQPQHF.

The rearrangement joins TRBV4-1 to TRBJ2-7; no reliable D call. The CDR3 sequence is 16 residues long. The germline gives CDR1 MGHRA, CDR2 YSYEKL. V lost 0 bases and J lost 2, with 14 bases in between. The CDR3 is CASSQEWPARTYEQYF. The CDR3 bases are TGCGCCAGCAGCCAAGAATGGCCAGCAAGGACCTACGAGCAGTACTTC.

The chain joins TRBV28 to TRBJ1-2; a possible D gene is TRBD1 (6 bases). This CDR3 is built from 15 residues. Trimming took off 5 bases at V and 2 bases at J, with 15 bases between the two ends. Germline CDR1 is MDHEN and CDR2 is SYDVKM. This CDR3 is CASSKNRDGNYGYTF. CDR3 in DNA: TGTGCCAGCAGTAAAAACAGGGATGGAAACTATGGCTACACCTTC.

The CDR3 DNA reads TGTGCCAGTAGTCCCGGAGGGTTTCAGCCCCAGCATTTT. Translation gives CASSPGGFQPQHF. V is TRBV19 and J is TRBJ1-5; no clear D gene. V shed 5 bases and J shed 6 bases, with 11 bases lying between them. The germline V gene encodes CDR1 LNHDA and CDR2 SQIVND (reference sequence). The CDR3 length is 13 residues.

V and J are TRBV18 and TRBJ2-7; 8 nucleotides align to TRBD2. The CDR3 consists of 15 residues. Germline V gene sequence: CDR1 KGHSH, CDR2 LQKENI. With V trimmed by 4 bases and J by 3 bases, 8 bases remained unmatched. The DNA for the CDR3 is TGTGCCAGCTCACGGGGCACGGGAGGGGGCTACGAGCAGTACTTC. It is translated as CASSRGTGGGYEQYF.

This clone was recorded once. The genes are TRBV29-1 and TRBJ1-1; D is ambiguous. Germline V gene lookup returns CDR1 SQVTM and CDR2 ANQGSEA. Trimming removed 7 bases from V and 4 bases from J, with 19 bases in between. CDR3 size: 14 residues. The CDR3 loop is CSAYSADRSTEAFF. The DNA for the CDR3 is TGCAGCGCTTACTCCGCCGACCGCTCCACTGAAGCTTTCTTT. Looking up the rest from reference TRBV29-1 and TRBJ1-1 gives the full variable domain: SAVISQKPSRDICQRGTSLTIQCQVDSQVTMMFWYRQQPGQSLTLIATANQGSEATYESGFVIDKFPISRPNLTFSTLTVSNMSPEDSSIYLCSAYSADRSTEAFFGQGTRLTVV.

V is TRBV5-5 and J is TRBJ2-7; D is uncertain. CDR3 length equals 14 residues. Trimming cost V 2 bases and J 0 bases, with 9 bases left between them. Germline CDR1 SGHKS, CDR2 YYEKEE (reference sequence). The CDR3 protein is CASSLTANSYEQYF. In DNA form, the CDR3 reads TGTGCCAGCAGCTTAACAGCTAACTCCTACGAGCAGTACTTC.

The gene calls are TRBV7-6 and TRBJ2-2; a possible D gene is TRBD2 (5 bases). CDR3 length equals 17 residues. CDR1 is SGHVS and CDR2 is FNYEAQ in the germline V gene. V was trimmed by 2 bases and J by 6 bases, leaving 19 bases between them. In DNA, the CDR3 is TGTGCCAGCAGCTTAAACGGAGGTCCCATCACCGCCGGGGAGCTGTTTTTT. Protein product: CASSLNGGPITAGELFF.

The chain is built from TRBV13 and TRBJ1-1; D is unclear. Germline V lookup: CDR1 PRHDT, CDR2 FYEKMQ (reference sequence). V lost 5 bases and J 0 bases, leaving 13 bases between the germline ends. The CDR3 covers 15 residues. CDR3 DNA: TGTGCCAGCAGCCGCAACGCCGGGCTGAACACTGAAGCTTTCTTT. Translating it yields CASSRNAGLNTEAFF.

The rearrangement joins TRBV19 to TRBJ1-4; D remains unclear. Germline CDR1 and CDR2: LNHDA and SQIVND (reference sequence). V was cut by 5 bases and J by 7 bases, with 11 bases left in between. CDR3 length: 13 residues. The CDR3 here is CASSWPSREKLFF. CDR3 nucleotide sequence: TGTGCCAGTAGTTGGCCCAGCCGTGAAAAACTGTTTTTT.

CDR3 sequence reads: CASSLGAASEKLFF. In DNA, the CDR3 is TGTGCCAGCAGCTTAGGGGCAGCGAGTGAAAAACTGTTTTTT. The chain recombines TRBV7-2 with TRBJ1-4; D gene unclear. The CDR3 extends over 14 amino acids. Germline CDR1 and CDR2: SGHTA and FQGNSA. Trimming left V 1 base short and J 7 bases short, with 10 bases between.

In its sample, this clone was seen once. CDR3 amino acids: CASSDPAYGYTF. In DNA form, the CDR3 reads TGTGCCAGCAGTGACCCGGCCTATGGCTACACCTTC. V usage is TRBV6-1 and J usage is TRBJ1-2; no clear D. V was shortened by 3 bases and J by 4 bases, with 6 bases between the two germline ends. Germline assignment: CDR1 MNHNS and CDR2 SASEGT. This CDR3 contains 12 residues.

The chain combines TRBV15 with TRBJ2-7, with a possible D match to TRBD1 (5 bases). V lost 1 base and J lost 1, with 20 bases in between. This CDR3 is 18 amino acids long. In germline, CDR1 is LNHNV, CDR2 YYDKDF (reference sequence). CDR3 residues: CATSRGLSVQGSSYEQYF. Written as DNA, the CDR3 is TGTGCCACCAGCAGAGGGCTGAGTGTTCAGGGATCGTCCTACGAGCAGTACTTC.

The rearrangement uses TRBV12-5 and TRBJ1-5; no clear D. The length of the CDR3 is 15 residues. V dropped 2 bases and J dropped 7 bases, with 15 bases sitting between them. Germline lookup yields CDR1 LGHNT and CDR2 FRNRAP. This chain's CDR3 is CASGLPQRARQPQHF. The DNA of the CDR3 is TGTGCTAGTGGTTTGCCCCAGAGAGCGAGGCAGCCCCAGCATTTT.

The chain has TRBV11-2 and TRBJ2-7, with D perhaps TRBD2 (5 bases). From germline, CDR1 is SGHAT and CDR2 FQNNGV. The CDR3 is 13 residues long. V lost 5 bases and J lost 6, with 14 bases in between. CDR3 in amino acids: CASSTRGFLEQYF. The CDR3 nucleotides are TGTGCCAGCAGCACCCGCGGGTTTCTCGAGCAGTACTTC.

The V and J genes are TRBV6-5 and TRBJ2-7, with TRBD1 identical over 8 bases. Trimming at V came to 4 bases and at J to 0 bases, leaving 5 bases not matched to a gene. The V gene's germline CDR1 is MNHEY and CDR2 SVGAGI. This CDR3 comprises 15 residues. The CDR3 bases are TGTGCCAGCAGTTCCTGGGACAGGAGCTCCTACGAGCAGTACTTC. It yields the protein CASSSWDRSSYEQYF.

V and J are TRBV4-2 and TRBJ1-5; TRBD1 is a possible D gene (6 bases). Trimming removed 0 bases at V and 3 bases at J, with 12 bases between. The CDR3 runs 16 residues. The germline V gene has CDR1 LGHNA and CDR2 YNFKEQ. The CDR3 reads CASSQDTRGANQPQHF. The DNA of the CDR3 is TGTGCCAGCAGCCAAGATACGAGGGGGGCCAATCAGCCCCAGCATTTT.

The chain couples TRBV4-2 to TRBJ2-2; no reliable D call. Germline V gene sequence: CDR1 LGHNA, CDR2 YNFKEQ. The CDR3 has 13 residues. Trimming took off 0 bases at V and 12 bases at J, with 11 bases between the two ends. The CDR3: CASSQEGRAQLFF. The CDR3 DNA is TGTGCCAGCAGCCAAGAAGGCCGGGCCCAGCTGTTTTTT.

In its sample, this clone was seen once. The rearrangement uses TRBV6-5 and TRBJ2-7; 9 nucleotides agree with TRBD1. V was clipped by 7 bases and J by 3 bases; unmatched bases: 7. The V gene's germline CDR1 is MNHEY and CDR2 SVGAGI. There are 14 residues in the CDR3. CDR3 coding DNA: TGTGCCAGCAACCTGGACAGGGGTCGCTACGAGCAGTACTTC. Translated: CASNLDRGRYEQYF.

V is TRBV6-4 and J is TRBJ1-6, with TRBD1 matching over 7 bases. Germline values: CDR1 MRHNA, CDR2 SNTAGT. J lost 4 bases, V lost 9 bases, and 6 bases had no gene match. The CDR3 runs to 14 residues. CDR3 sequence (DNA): TGTGCCAGGCCACAGACAGGGTATAATTCACCCCTCCACTTT. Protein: CARPQTGYNSPLHF.

CDR3 in amino acids: CASSSHRNTIYF. CDR3 nucleotides: TGTGCCAGCAGCTCACACCGAAACACCATATATTTT. The chain joins TRBV12-3 or TRBV12-4 to TRBJ1-3, with D hard to call. Trimming stripped 6 bases from V and 5 bases from J, with 8 bases between. The CDR3 extends over 12 amino acids.

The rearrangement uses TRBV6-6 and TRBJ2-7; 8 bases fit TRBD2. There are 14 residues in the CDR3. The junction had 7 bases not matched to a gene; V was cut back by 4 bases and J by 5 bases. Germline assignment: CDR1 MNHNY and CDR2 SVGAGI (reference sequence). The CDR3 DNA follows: TGTGCCAGCAGTTCCAAGGTAGCGGGGAACGAGCAGTACTTC. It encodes CASSSKVAGNEQYF.

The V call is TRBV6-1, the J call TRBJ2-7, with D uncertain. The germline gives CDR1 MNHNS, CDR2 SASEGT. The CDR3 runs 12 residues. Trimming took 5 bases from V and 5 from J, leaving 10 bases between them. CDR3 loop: CASSYDADEQYF. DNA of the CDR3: TGTGCCAGCAGTTATGATGCAGACGAGCAGTACTTC.

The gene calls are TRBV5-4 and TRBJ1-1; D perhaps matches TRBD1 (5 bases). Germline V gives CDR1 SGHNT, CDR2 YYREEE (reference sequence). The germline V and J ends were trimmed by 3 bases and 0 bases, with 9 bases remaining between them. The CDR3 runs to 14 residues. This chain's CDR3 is CASSWGPMNTEAFF. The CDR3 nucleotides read TGTGCCAGCAGCTGGGGACCCATGAACACTGAAGCTTTCTTT.

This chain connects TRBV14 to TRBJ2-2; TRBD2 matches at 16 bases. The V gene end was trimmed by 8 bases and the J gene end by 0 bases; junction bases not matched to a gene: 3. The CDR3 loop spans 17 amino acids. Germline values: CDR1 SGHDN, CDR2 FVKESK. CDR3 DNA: TGTGCCAGCGGGGGACTAGCGGGAGGGACGAACACCGGGGAGCTGTTTTTT. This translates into CASGGLAGGTNTGELFF. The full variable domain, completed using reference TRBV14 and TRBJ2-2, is EAGVTQFPSHSVIEKGQTVTLRCDPISGHDNLYWYRRVMGKEIKFLLHFVKESKQDESGMPNNRFLAERTGGTYSTLKVQPAELEDSGVYFCASGGLAGGTNTGELFFGEGSRLTVL.